This record looks at one TCR beta chain sequence and its context. This record belongs to a study of blood T cell repertoires in COVID-19. Study-wide context: Acute and convalescent COVID-19 specimens originated in the United States, Italy and Spain. In each case, the material was cDNA or gDNA derived from T cells, B-cell-depleted T cells, or PBMCs.

There are 14 residues in the CDR3. V lost 4 bases to trimming and J lost 4 bases, with 13 bases between them. Germline assignment: CDR1 LGHNA and CDR2 YNFKEQ. Under the authors' procedure: Amplifying reference gene primers gave estimates of nucleated cell counts. Sequenced by immunoSEQ multiplex PCR; TCRdb stores in-frame clones only, minus some. That table is the source of V, J and clone size, and D and trimming were worked out from the DNA. The table lists about 350,000 clones, 65% to 90% of them singletons, with about 7.1% in the top ten. The rearrangement links TRBV4-2 to TRBJ2-5; TRBD1 might be the D (7 bases). This sequence originates from a woman aged 55-75 years with COVID-19, enrolled during active disease. Sequencing was performed on peripheral blood. The CDR3 bases are TGTGCCAGCAGCCCATCGCGGGACAGAGAGACCCAGTACTTC. This sequence encodes CASSPSRDRETQYF.